This is a list of T cell receptor beta chains from one sample in a study of early T cells in non-severe SARS-CoV-2 infection. TCRdb itself ran the 5' RACE reads through MiXCR, one entry per CDR3 protein. The table lists 98,000 or so distinct CDR3 sequences, over 10% of them singletons. Specimen: whole blood. The receptors derive from an adult who was a healthcare worker with PCR-confirmed SARS-CoV-2 infection or an uninfected control (not recorded which). Each CDR3 is given with its conserved first and last residue. The order of the fields is J gene, V gene, D gene, clone size, CDR3 DNA, CDR3 protein. D genes are given only for firm matches. The size field is filled for only some rows; it gives once, few, many or a size class.

J gene: TRBJ1-1; V gene: TRBV18; D gene: TRBD1; clone size: many; CDR3 DNA: TGTGCCAGCTCAGCTACGACAGGGTGGGACACTGAAGCTTTCTTT; CDR3 protein: CASSATTGWDTEAFF
J gene: TRBJ2-1; V gene: TRBV4-1; D gene: TRBD2; clone size: -; CDR3 DNA: TGCGCCAGCAGCCCGTTCCCTTGGACTAGCGGGAGCAATGAGCAGTTCTTC; CDR3 protein: CASSPFPWTSGSNEQFF
J gene: TRBJ2-3; V gene: TRBV20-1; D gene: -; clone size: -; CDR3 DNA: TGCAGTGCTAGAGATCTAAGAACAGATACGCAGTATTTT; CDR3 protein: CSARDLRTDTQYF
J gene: TRBJ2-7; V gene: TRBV20-1; D gene: TRBD2; clone size: many; CDR3 DNA: TGCAGTGCTAGAGTAATAACTGCGGGACTAGCGACAAACGAGCAGTACTTC; CDR3 protein: CSARVITAGLATNEQYF
J gene: TRBJ1-4; V gene: TRBV28; D gene: -; clone size: many; CDR3 DNA: TGTGCCAGCAGTTCAGGTTTTACGGACCGAAAACTGTTTTTT; CDR3 protein: CASSSGFTDRKLFF
J gene: TRBJ2-2; V gene: TRBV9; D gene: -; clone size: -; CDR3 DNA: TGTGCCAGCAGCGTAGTCCAGAACACCGGGGAGCTGTTTTTT; CDR3 protein: CASSVVQNTGELFF
J gene: TRBJ2-2; V gene: TRBV20-1; D gene: TRBD2; clone size: -; CDR3 DNA: TGCAGTGCTAGAGATGTTAGCGGGAGGAACACCGGGGAGCTGTTTTTT; CDR3 protein: CSARDVSGRNTGELFF
J gene: TRBJ1-5; V gene: TRBV4-1; D gene: -; clone size: few; CDR3 DNA: TGCGCCAGCAGCCAAGAAAGACAGTTCAATCAGCCCCAGCATTTT; CDR3 protein: CASSQERQFNQPQHF
J gene: TRBJ2-3; V gene: TRBV5-5; D gene: -; clone size: few; CDR3 DNA: TGTGCCAGCATCCTACTGGGGACAACGCATAGCACAGATACGCAGTATTTT; CDR3 protein: CASILLGTTHSTDTQYF
J gene: TRBJ2-7; V gene: TRBV6-2/TRBV6-3; D gene: -; clone size: many; CDR3 DNA: TGTGCCAGCAGTAGTTCCGGGACCAGCTCCTACGAGCAGTACTTC; CDR3 protein: CASSSSGTSSYEQYF
J gene: TRBJ2-3; V gene: TRBV11-2; D gene: -; clone size: few; CDR3 DNA: TGTGCCACGACTCCTGGCACAGATACGCAGTATTTT; CDR3 protein: CATTPGTDTQYF
J gene: TRBJ2-7; V gene: TRBV5-1; D gene: -; clone size: -; CDR3 DNA: TGCGCCAGCAGCTCGGATGGCGGGGACCACGAGCAGTACTTC; CDR3 protein: CASSSDGGDHEQYF
J gene: TRBJ1-6; V gene: TRBV11-2; D gene: -; clone size: many; CDR3 DNA: TGTGCCAGCAGCTTAAGCGGCACGTCGGGATCCTATAATTCACCCCTCCACTTT; CDR3 protein: CASSLSGTSGSYNSPLHF
J gene: TRBJ2-5; V gene: TRBV14; D gene: TRBD1; clone size: many; CDR3 DNA: TGTGCCAGCAGCCTCAAGTCCGGGACAGGGGTGAACTTC; CDR3 protein: CASSLKSGTGVNF
J gene: TRBJ2-1; V gene: TRBV11-2; D gene: -; clone size: -; CDR3 DNA: TGTGCCAGCAGCTTAGGTACTGGAAGTGAGCAGTTCTTC; CDR3 protein: CASSLGTGSEQFF
J gene: TRBJ2-7; V gene: TRBV20-1; D gene: TRBD2; clone size: few; CDR3 DNA: TGCAGTGCTAGAGACCCCGGACTAGCGGGAACTCACGAGCAGTACTTC; CDR3 protein: CSARDPGLAGTHEQYF
J gene: TRBJ2-7; V gene: TRBV5-1; D gene: -; clone size: -; CDR3 DNA: TGCACCAGCAGCACCTTCGGACAGTACTACGAGCAGTACTTC; CDR3 protein: CTSSTFGQYYEQYF
J gene: TRBJ1-1; V gene: TRBV4-1; D gene: TRBD1; clone size: -; CDR3 DNA: TGCGCCAGCAGCCACCTGGGACAGCCGAACACTGAAGCTTTCTTT; CDR3 protein: CASSHLGQPNTEAFF
J gene: TRBJ1-1; V gene: TRBV28; D gene: -; clone size: many; CDR3 DNA: TGTGCCAGCAGTCCGAGGGCGGAAGCTTTCTTT; CDR3 protein: CASSPRAEAFF
J gene: TRBJ2-3; V gene: TRBV7-9; D gene: -; clone size: -; CDR3 DNA: TGTGCCAGCAGCTTAACCCTGGGGGCGCCTGCAGATACGCAGTATTTT; CDR3 protein: CASSLTLGAPADTQYF
J gene: TRBJ2-1; V gene: TRBV6-6; D gene: -; clone size: few; CDR3 DNA: TGTGCCAGCACCCTTGACAGGCGCGAGCAGTTCTTC; CDR3 protein: CASTLDRREQFF
J gene: TRBJ2-3; V gene: TRBV28; D gene: -; clone size: -; CDR3 DNA: TGTGCCAGCACGGTCGTTGGGGCAGATACGCAGTATTTT; CDR3 protein: CASTVVGADTQYF
J gene: TRBJ1-6; V gene: TRBV9; D gene: -; clone size: -; CDR3 DNA: TGTGCCAGCAGCGTAGCAGGGTCTAATTCACCCCTCCACTTT; CDR3 protein: CASSVAGSNSPLHF
J gene: TRBJ1-3; V gene: TRBV7-9; D gene: -; clone size: -; CDR3 DNA: TGTGCCAGCAGCCCAAGGGAGCGGAGCGCGGAAAACACCATATATTTT; CDR3 protein: CASSPRERSAENTIYF
J gene: TRBJ1-2; V gene: TRBV29-1; D gene: -; clone size: few; CDR3 DNA: TGCAGCGTTGACTGGGGAAACTATGGCTACACCTTC; CDR3 protein: CSVDWGNYGYTF
J gene: TRBJ2-2; V gene: TRBV25-1; D gene: TRBD2; clone size: -; CDR3 DNA: TGTGCCAGCAGTGAATTTGCGGGAGGGTTGAACACCGGGGAGCTGTTTTTT; CDR3 protein: CASSEFAGGLNTGELFF
J gene: TRBJ1-5; V gene: TRBV5-1; D gene: TRBD1; clone size: few; CDR3 DNA: TGCGCCAGCAGCCCCGGGACAGGTGGTCCCCAGCCCCAGCATTTT; CDR3 protein: CASSPGTGGPQPQHF
J gene: TRBJ2-7; V gene: TRBV7-8; D gene: -; clone size: -; CDR3 DNA: TGTGCCAGCAGCTCGCATGGCCCGACCTACGAGCAGTACTTC; CDR3 protein: CASSSHGPTYEQYF
J gene: TRBJ2-1; V gene: TRBV27; D gene: TRBD2; clone size: -; CDR3 DNA: TGTGCCAGCAGTCCAAGGGGACTAGCGGGAGCCACCTACAATGAGCAGTTCTTC; CDR3 protein: CASSPRGLAGATYNEQFF
J gene: TRBJ1-1; V gene: TRBV24-1; D gene: -; clone size: few; CDR3 DNA: TGTGCCACCAGGCGAGGGAAAGGGCCTGAAGCTTTCTTT; CDR3 protein: CATRRGKGPEAFF
J gene: TRBJ2-6; V gene: TRBV29-1; D gene: -; clone size: few; CDR3 DNA: TGCAGCGTTGGATCCCAGGGGCCAGGGGCCAACGTCCTGACTTTC; CDR3 protein: CSVGSQGPGANVLTF
J gene: TRBJ2-1; V gene: TRBV6-6; D gene: -; clone size: few; CDR3 DNA: TGTGCCAGCACCTCTAGGGAGCTAGCCGAGCAGTTCTTC; CDR3 protein: CASTSRELAEQFF
J gene: TRBJ2-5; V gene: TRBV6-5; D gene: -; clone size: -; CDR3 DNA: TGTGCCAGCAGTAGGCAGGGAATGATTGAGACCCAGTACTTC; CDR3 protein: CASSRQGMIETQYF
J gene: TRBJ2-1; V gene: TRBV20-1; D gene: -; clone size: -; CDR3 DNA: TGCAGTGCTCCCGTCAGCTCCTACAATGAGCAGTTCTTC; CDR3 protein: CSAPVSSYNEQFF
J gene: TRBJ2-7; V gene: TRBV7-2; D gene: -; clone size: -; CDR3 DNA: TGTGCCAGCAGCCCAGGGGCTGTTCTGTACTTC; CDR3 protein: CASSPGAVLYF
J gene: TRBJ2-2; V gene: TRBV19; D gene: -; clone size: -; CDR3 DNA: TGTGCCAGTCACCTCGGTCCCGGGGAGCCGTTTTTT; CDR3 protein: CASHLGPGEPFF
J gene: TRBJ1-5; V gene: TRBV18; D gene: -; clone size: few; CDR3 DNA: TGTGCCAGCTCACCACAGACTGTCAATCAGCCCCAGCATTTT; CDR3 protein: CASSPQTVNQPQHF
J gene: TRBJ1-2; V gene: TRBV27; D gene: -; clone size: many; CDR3 DNA: TGTGCCAGCAGTTTATGGGCTAACTATGGCTACACCTTC; CDR3 protein: CASSLWANYGYTF
J gene: TRBJ2-5; V gene: TRBV28; D gene: -; clone size: few; CDR3 DNA: TGTGCCATCAGAGCCAGCCTGAACGTTAAAAAGGAGACCCAGTACTTC; CDR3 protein: CAIRASLNVKKETQYF
J gene: TRBJ2-5; V gene: TRBV6-2/TRBV6-3; D gene: TRBD2; clone size: few; CDR3 DNA: TGTGCCAGCAGTTTAGCGGGGGCGACGGAGACCCAGTACTTC; CDR3 protein: CASSLAGATETQYF
J gene: TRBJ2-3; V gene: TRBV11-2; D gene: -; clone size: few; CDR3 DNA: TGTGCCAGCAGCTACCGGGAGACGCAGTATTTT; CDR3 protein: CASSYRETQYF
J gene: TRBJ2-4; V gene: TRBV5-6; D gene: -; clone size: -; CDR3 DNA: TGTGCCAGCAGCGTCACAGGGAACATTCAGTACTTC; CDR3 protein: CASSVTGNIQYF
J gene: TRBJ2-7; V gene: TRBV11-2; D gene: TRBD2; clone size: -; CDR3 DNA: TGTGCCAGCACCTCCCTGGCGGGAGGGCGATACGAGCAGTACTTC; CDR3 protein: CASTSLAGGRYEQYF
J gene: TRBJ2-7; V gene: TRBV7-3; D gene: -; clone size: -; CDR3 DNA: TGTGCCAGCAGCTTAAGCGTGTTGGGCGAGCAGTACTTC; CDR3 protein: CASSLSVLGEQYF
J gene: TRBJ1-3; V gene: TRBV3-1; D gene: -; clone size: -; CDR3 DNA: TGTGCCAGCAGCCAAGAGATGGTCAGCTCTGGAAACACCATATATTTT; CDR3 protein: CASSQEMVSSGNTIYF
J gene: TRBJ2-6; V gene: TRBV29-1; D gene: -; clone size: many; CDR3 DNA: TGCAGCGTTTTCCCCTCTGGGGCCAACGTCCTGACTTTC; CDR3 protein: CSVFPSGANVLTF
J gene: TRBJ2-3; V gene: TRBV5-1; D gene: -; clone size: few; CDR3 DNA: TGCGCCAGCGGTCGTTCGTCCAGCACAGATACGCAGTATTTT; CDR3 protein: CASGRSSSTDTQYF
J gene: TRBJ2-1; V gene: TRBV10-3; D gene: TRBD2; clone size: once; CDR3 DNA: TGTGCCATCAGTGATGGTGGCCTAGCGGGACGGAGGCAGCAGTTCTTC; CDR3 protein: CAISDGGLAGRRQQFF
J gene: TRBJ2-7; V gene: TRBV27; D gene: TRBD1; clone size: few; CDR3 DNA: TGTGCCAGCAGTTTAAAGACCGGACAGGGATACGAGCAGTACTTC; CDR3 protein: CASSLKTGQGYEQYF
J gene: TRBJ2-1; V gene: TRBV28; D gene: TRBD2; clone size: -; CDR3 DNA: TGTGCCATCCTAGCGGGGGGGCAAGGTAATGAGCAGTTCTTC; CDR3 protein: CAILAGGQGNEQFF
J gene: TRBJ1-1; V gene: TRBV5-8; D gene: TRBD1; clone size: few; CDR3 DNA: TGTGCCAGCAGCCCGGGACAGGTGAACACTGAAGCTTTCTTT; CDR3 protein: CASSPGQVNTEAFF
J gene: TRBJ2-3; V gene: TRBV20-1; D gene: -; clone size: many; CDR3 DNA: TGCAGTGCTGCTGACATGAACACAGATACGCAGTATTTT; CDR3 protein: CSAADMNTDTQYF
J gene: TRBJ2-3; V gene: TRBV5-5; D gene: TRBD1; clone size: -; CDR3 DNA: TGTGCCAGCAGGGGACAGAACACAGATACGCAGTATTTT; CDR3 protein: CASRGQNTDTQYF
J gene: TRBJ1-5; V gene: TRBV30; D gene: -; clone size: many; CDR3 DNA: TGTGCCTGGAGTGTAGCCGGCAATCAGCCCCAGCATTTT; CDR3 protein: CAWSVAGNQPQHF
J gene: TRBJ2-7; V gene: TRBV11-2; D gene: -; clone size: many; CDR3 DNA: TGTGCCAGCAGCCGTAGTACGGACTACGAGCAGTACTTC; CDR3 protein: CASSRSTDYEQYF
J gene: TRBJ1-1; V gene: TRBV12-3/TRBV12-4; D gene: TRBD1; clone size: -; CDR3 DNA: TGTGCCAGCAGTTTAGCCAGGGGGCAAGGTATAAACATGAACACTGAAGCTTTCTTT; CDR3 protein: CASSLARGQGINMNTEAFF